The 29 T cell receptor beta chains listed next were all sequenced from one sample in a study of cytomegalovirus exposure and HLA in healthy donors (dated by TCRdb to 2017 to 2019). Libraries were made using the immunoSEQ multiplex PCR assay. For the multiplex PCR, a mixture combining 60 forward primers for TCR Vbeta segments and 13 reverse primers for TCR Jbeta segments was used. The immuneACCESS repertoire file appears here via TCRdb, limited to in-frame rearrangements. These files lack a portion of the clones; in checked studies, under half of the deficit traces to unresolved V genes, and the cause of the others is not known. Present in this sample are over 150,000 clones, about 78% of which were seen just once. The ten largest clones represent roughly 13% of the sample. Sequencing was performed on PBMCs. The receptor set was obtained from a woman in her forties or fifties in good health and CMV-seropositive.

This sequence joins TRBV6-1 and TRBJ1-2; 8 bases map to TRBD1. This CDR3 comprises 16 residues. The V gene end was trimmed by 2 bases and the J gene end by 4 bases; junction bases not matched to a gene: 9. In germline, CDR1 is MNHNS, CDR2 SASEGT. The CDR3 DNA reads TGTGCCAGCAGTGAATCTACAGGGGGGTTTAGCTATGGCTACACCTTC. It yields the protein CASSESTGGFSYGYTF.

The rearrangement joins TRBV5-6 to TRBJ2-1; the D gene is possibly TRBD2 (6 bases). V was trimmed by 2 bases and J by 9 bases, leaving 9 bases between them. The germline V gene encodes CDR1 SGHDT and CDR2 YYEEEE. This CDR3 contains 12 residues. The CDR3 DNA sequence: TGTGCCAGCAGCTTCGCGGGGAGTGAGCAGTTCTTC. The encoded protein is CASSFAGSEQFF.

The V and J genes are TRBV5-4 and TRBJ2-3, with D possibly TRBD1 on 6 matching bases. Germline assignment: CDR1 SGHNT and CDR2 YYREEE (reference sequence). Trimming cost V 5 bases and J 3 bases, with 10 bases left between them. This CDR3 has 13 residues. CDR3 loop: CASRTRGTDTQYF. For the CDR3, the DNA is TGTGCCAGCAGAACAAGGGGGACAGATACGCAGTATTTT.

V and J are TRBV4-1 and TRBJ1-5; D unclear. There are 20 residues in the CDR3. The V gene's germline CDR1 is MGHRA and CDR2 YSYEKL. V was pared by 0 bases and J by 0 bases, with 21 bases between. CDR3 sequence reads: CASSQDQERSDNHSNQPQHF. The CDR3 bases are TGCGCCAGCAGCCAAGACCAGGAGCGGAGCGATAATCATAGCAATCAGCCCCAGCATTTT.

V gene TRBV19 combines with J gene TRBJ2-1; TRBD2 matches at 11 bases. CDR3 length: 12 amino acids. Germline V lookup: CDR1 LNHDA, CDR2 SQIVND (reference sequence). With V trimmed by 5 bases and J by 11 bases, 2 bases remained unmatched. The CDR3 DNA reads as TGTGCCAGTAGTCTAGCGGGGGGTAAGCAGTTCTTC. Its protein is CASSLAGGKQFF.

The genes are TRBV19 and TRBJ2-7; TRBD1 might be the D (7 bases). CDR1 LNHDA and CDR2 SQIVND come from the germline V gene (reference sequence). V lost 6 bases, J lost 0 bases, and 18 bases lay in between. This CDR3 region has 16 residues. The CDR3 nucleotides are TGTGCCAGTAGCGGGGGCGAGACAGGGAGCTCCTACGAGCAGTACTTC. This gives the protein CASSGGETGSSYEQYF.

This clone was picked up a small number of times. CDR3 sequence (DNA): TGTGCCAGCAGCGCCATGGGGGCTTTAGAGACCCAGTACTTC. Protein product: CASSAMGALETQYF. The rearrangement joins TRBV7-2 to TRBJ2-5, with D tentatively TRBD1 (6 bases). The CDR3 consists of 14 residues. Trimming stripped 5 bases from V and 4 bases from J, with 14 bases between. Germline lookup yields CDR1 SGHTA and CDR2 FQGNSA.

The chain is built from TRBV11-3 and TRBJ2-5; 7 nucleotides agree with TRBD1. J lost 1 base, V lost 5 bases, and 4 bases had no gene match. The CDR3 has 14 amino acids. Germline V CDR1 and CDR2: SGHNT, YENEEA. CDR3 in amino acids: CASSLRQGQETQYF. The CDR3 DNA sequence: TGTGCCAGCAGCCTACGACAGGGCCAAGAGACCCAGTACTTC.

The chain combines TRBV7-9 with TRBJ2-6, with TRBD1 matching over 7 bases. The CDR3 is 16 amino acids. CDR1 is SEHNR and CDR2 is FQNEAQ in the germline V gene (reference sequence). Trimming took 9 bases from V and 1 from J; bases not matched to a gene: 9. The CDR3 DNA reads TGTGCCAGTCGGACAGGTCTCGCATCTGGGGCCAACGTCCTGACTTTC. This sequence encodes CASRTGLASGANVLTF.

The chain joins TRBV29-1 to TRBJ2-5, with a possible D match to TRBD2 (5 bases). The V gene lost 6 bases and the J gene lost 5 bases, with 13 bases spanning the gap. Per the germline V gene, CDR1 is SQVTM and CDR2 is ANQGSEA. CDR3 size: 12 residues. In DNA form, the CDR3 reads TGCAGCGTGTCGGAGGCCGGGGAGACCCAGTACTTC. Its protein is CSVSEAGETQYF.

This rearrangement joins TRBV2 to TRBJ1-5; D call uncertain. Germline-derived CDR1 and CDR2 are SNHLY and FYNNEI. Trimming cost V 4 bases and J 9 bases, with 13 bases left between them. This CDR3 has 13 amino acids. The CDR3 spells CASSASPRRPQHF. CDR3 coding DNA: TGTGCCAGCAGTGCCTCCCCTAGAAGGCCCCAGCATTTT.

The J gene is TRBJ2-1, the V gene TRBV7-6; D is unresolved. Looked up from germline, CDR1 is SGHVS and CDR2 is FNYEAQ. The CDR3 runs 14 residues. V lost 0 bases and J 5 bases, leaving 8 bases between the germline ends. The CDR3 protein is CASSLARGNNEQFF. DNA of the CDR3: TGTGCCAGCAGCTTAGCTCGCGGTAACAATGAGCAGTTCTTC.

CDR3 sequence (DNA): TGTGCCAGCATCCGGGACAGGGTAGACACTGAAGCTTTCTTT. This translates into CASIRDRVDTEAFF. The gene calls are TRBV2 and TRBJ1-1, with 9 nucleotides matching TRBD1. Trimming removed 7 bases from V and 3 bases from J; junction bases left unmatched: 6. Germline values: CDR1 SNHLY, CDR2 FYNNEI. This CDR3 is 14 amino acids long.

This clone was seen only a few times. The chain combines TRBV30 with TRBJ2-3; TRBD2 matches at 14 bases. Losses at the gene ends were 5 bases for V and 4 bases for J; bases not matched to a gene: 2. CDR1 and CDR2 from the germline V gene are GTSNPN and SVGIG (reference sequence). The length of the CDR3 is 14 residues. The CDR3 here is CAWRTSGGSDTQYF. In nucleotides, the CDR3 is TGTGCCTGGCGGACTAGCGGGGGGTCAGATACGCAGTATTTT.

The chain has TRBV9 and TRBJ1-2; 8 nucleotides align to TRBD1. Germline-derived CDR1 and CDR2 are SGDLS and YYNGEE. Germline trimming cut 3 bases from V and 5 bases from J; bases unmatched to any gene: 3. The CDR3 runs 13 residues. Here the CDR3 reads CASSGDRKYGYTF. CDR3 nucleotide sequence: TGTGCCAGCAGCGGGGACAGGAAATATGGCTACACCTTC.

The J gene is TRBJ2-1, the V gene TRBV7-9; the D gene is possibly TRBD2 (7 bases). CDR1 SEHNR and CDR2 FQNEAQ come from the germline V gene (reference sequence). CDR3 length equals 14 residues. Trimming shortened V by 7 bases and J by 5 bases, and 15 bases separated the two germline ends. This CDR3 reads CASTPEGGNNEQFF. In DNA form, the CDR3 reads TGTGCCAGCACCCCCGAGGGGGGGAACAATGAGCAGTTCTTC. The whole variable domain, remainder taken from reference TRBV7-9 and TRBJ2-1, is DTGVSQNPRHKITKRGQNVTFRCDPISEHNRLYWYRQTLGQGPEFLTYFQNEAQLEKSRLLSDRFSAERPKGSFSTLEIQRTEQGDSAMYLCASTPEGGNNEQFFGPGTRLTVL.

On this clone itself: Other DNA sequences of this sample code for an identical CDR3. The chain recombines TRBV7-8 with TRBJ2-7; 8 bases map to TRBD1. V was clipped by 4 bases and J by 5 bases; unmatched bases: 4. From germline, CDR1 is SGHVS and CDR2 FQNEAQ. The CDR3 totals 13 residues. The CDR3 spells CASSSDRVNEQYF. As DNA, the CDR3 is TGTGCCAGCAGCTCGGACAGGGTCAACGAGCAGTACTTC.

The V gene is TRBV19, the J gene TRBJ1-2; 7 bases fit TRBD1. This CDR3 has 13 residues. V trimming: 1 base; J trimming: 6 bases; junction bases outside the gene matches: 2. The germline V gene encodes CDR1 LNHDA and CDR2 SQIVND (reference sequence). DNA for the CDR3: TGTGCCAGTAGTATAGGACAGGGTGATGGCTACACCTTC. It is translated as CASSIGQGDGYTF.

The V call is TRBV6-1, the J call TRBJ1-3, with a tentative D call TRBD1 (5 bases). Trimming removed 1 base from V and 1 base from J, with 14 bases in between. This CDR3 has 17 amino acids. Germline V gene lookup returns CDR1 MNHNS and CDR2 SASEGT. The chain's CDR3 is CASSEGGGSTSGNTIYF. CDR3 nucleotide sequence: TGTGCCAGCAGTGAAGGCGGGGGAAGCACGTCTGGAAACACCATATATTTT.

The chain joins TRBV4-1 to TRBJ1-6; TRBD1 aligns across 10 bases. The length of the CDR3 is 14 residues. With V trimmed by 4 bases and J by 8 bases, 2 bases remained unmatched. The germline V gene encodes CDR1 MGHRA and CDR2 YSYEKL. The CDR3 reads CASSRTGGYSPLHF. CDR3 coding DNA: TGCGCCAGCAGCCGGACAGGGGGGTATTCACCCCTCCACTTT.

The J gene is TRBJ2-7, the V gene TRBV19, with D possibly TRBD1 on 6 matching bases. The CDR3 is 13 residues long. The ends were cut back, 5 bases at V and 0 bases at J, with 8 bases in the middle. CDR1 is LNHDA and CDR2 is SQIVND in the germline V gene (reference sequence). The CDR3 nucleotides read TGTGCCAGTAGTCCGGGACACTCCTACGAGCAGTACTTC. It yields the protein CASSPGHSYEQYF.

The table lists this clone with a count of one. The chain carries TRBV25-1 and TRBJ2-1; 8 bases align to TRBD2. The V gene end was trimmed by 4 bases and the J gene end by 8 bases; junction bases not matched to a gene: 16. The CDR3 consists of 17 residues. Germline V CDR1 and CDR2: MGHDK, SYGVNS. CDR3 nucleotide sequence: TGTGCCAGCAGTGGCCCCCCCGCGGTAGCGGGGTTTGATGAGCAGTTCTTC. Translating it yields CASSGPPAVAGFDEQFF.

The chain recombines TRBV21-1 with TRBJ2-5; the table's D call TRBD2 went unverified against the DNA. TRBV21-1 is tagged as a pseudogene. The CDR3 runs to 20 residues. CDR3 protein: CASSKSPGYKRVPWRETQYF. CDR3 nucleotides: TGTGCCAGCAGCAAGTCCCCAGGGTATAAGCGGGTTCCGTGGCGGGAGACCCAGTACTTC.

This chain connects TRBV29-1 to TRBJ1-4; possibly TRBD1 for D (5 bases). Deletions cut 4 bases from V and 2 bases from J, with 8 bases between. Germline V lookup: CDR1 SQVTM, CDR2 ANQGSEA. This CDR3 spans 13 amino acids. CDR3 nucleotides: TGCAGCGTTGGTGGGGCGACTAATGAAAAACTGTTTTTT. This gives the protein CSVGGATNEKLFF.

V gene TRBV27 combines with J gene TRBJ2-1; 10 nucleotides match TRBD1. The CDR3 contains 15 residues. The ends lost 2 bases at V and 9 bases at J; junction bases unmatched: 7. Germline assignment: CDR1 MNHEY and CDR2 SMNVEV (reference sequence). The DNA for the CDR3 is TGTGCCAGCAGTTTACGGGGACAGGGGACGCGTGAGCAGTTCTTC. Its protein is CASSLRGQGTREQFF.

The chain joins TRBV2 to TRBJ2-1; 8 bases align to TRBD2. The length of the CDR3 is 15 residues. CDR1 is SNHLY and CDR2 is FYNNEI in the germline V gene. The junction had 3 bases not matched to a gene; V was cut back by 5 bases and J by 0 bases. CDR3 protein: CASSFSGASYNEQFF. CDR3 in DNA: TGTGCCAGCAGTTTTAGCGGGGCCTCCTACAATGAGCAGTTCTTC.

The rearrangement uses TRBV6-4 and TRBJ2-1, with 9 bases that match TRBD2. V lost 0 bases and J lost 3; bases outside the gene matches: 0. The CDR3 is made up of 15 amino acids. Per the germline V gene, CDR1 is MRHNA and CDR2 is SNTAGT. In nucleotides, the CDR3 is TGTGCCAGCAGTGACTCGACTAGCGGCTACAATGAGCAGTTCTTC. Amino acid sequence: CASSDSTSGYNEQFF.

The chain links TRBV5-1 to TRBJ2-1, with 9 bases that match TRBD1. CDR1 is SGHRS and CDR2 is YFSETQ in the germline V gene. The CDR3 runs to 14 residues. The V segment lost 2 bases and the J segment 5 bases; nucleotides outside the gene matches: 2. The chain's CDR3 is CASSFTGGNNEQFF. The CDR3, as DNA: TGCGCCAGCAGCTTTACAGGGGGCAACAATGAGCAGTTCTTC. The variable domain in full, with the rest retrieved from reference TRBV5-1 and TRBJ2-1, is KAGVTQTPRYLIKTRGQQVTLSCSPISGHRSVSWYQQTPGQGLQFLFEYFSETQRNKGNFPGRFSGRQFSNSRSEMNVSTLELGDSALYLCASSFTGGNNEQFFGPGTRLTVL.

The chain joins TRBV19 to TRBJ2-7; D possibly corresponds to TRBD1 (6 bases). The CDR3 runs to 15 residues. Germline CDR1 and CDR2: LNHDA and SQIVND (reference sequence). Trimming shortened V by 7 bases and J by 3 bases, and 19 bases separated the two germline ends. The CDR3 region has the DNA TGTGCCAGTAAAAGAGAAGGGAGAGGGGGCTACGAGCAGTACTTC. Translating gives CASKREGRGGYEQYF. Based on the CDR3 plus reference TRBV19 and TRBJ2-7, the full variable domain is DGGITQSPKYLFRKEGQNVTLSCEQNLNHDAMYWYRQDPGQGLRLIYYSQIVNDFQKGDIAEGYSVSREKKESFPLTVTSAQKNPTAFYLCASKREGRGGYEQYFGPGTRLTVT.